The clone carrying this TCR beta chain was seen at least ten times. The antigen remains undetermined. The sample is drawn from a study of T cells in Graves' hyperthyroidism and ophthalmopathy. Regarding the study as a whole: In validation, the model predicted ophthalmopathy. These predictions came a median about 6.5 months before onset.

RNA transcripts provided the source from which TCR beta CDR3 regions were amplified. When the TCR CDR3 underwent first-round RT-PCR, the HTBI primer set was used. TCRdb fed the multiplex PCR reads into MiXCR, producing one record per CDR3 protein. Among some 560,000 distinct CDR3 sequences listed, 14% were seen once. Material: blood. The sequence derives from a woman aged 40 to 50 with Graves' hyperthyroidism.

CDR3 coding DNA: TGTGCCAGCAGACACGAATACAGGGGGCGCAACTATGGCTACACCTTC. It translates to CASRHEYRGRNYGYTF. V usage is TRBV27 and J usage is TRBJ1-2, with 9 positions matching TRBD1. J lost 2 bases, V lost 6 bases, and 10 bases had no gene match. Germline V gene lookup returns CDR1 MNHEY and CDR2 SMNVEV (reference sequence). The CDR3 runs 16 residues.